These 31 T cell receptor beta chains were all obtained from the same sample, sequenced in a study of response to subunit inactivated influenza vaccine. MiXCR, applied by TCRdb to the RT-PCR reads, yields one record per CDR3 protein. The sample carries more than 450,000 distinct CDR3 sequences, about 10% recorded once. Here the sequenced sample was PBMCs from blood, taken on the day of vaccination. These receptors were obtained from a man between 50 and 59 years old who received an inactivated influenza vaccine.

The V gene is TRBV10-3, the J gene TRBJ2-7, with 8 bases that match TRBD2. CDR1 is ENHRY and CDR2 is SYGVKD in the germline V gene. The trim removed 4 bases at V and 4 bases at J, leaving 6 bases unmatched. This CDR3 comprises 14 residues. The CDR3 loop reads CAISVGGVGYEQYF. The CDR3 DNA reads TGTGCCATCAGTGTCGGGGGGGTTGGGTACGAGCAGTACTTC.

This clonotype came up a few times. The chain recombines TRBV20-1 with TRBJ2-3; maybe TRBD1 (6 bases). CDR1 and CDR2 from the germline V gene are DFQATT and SNEGSKA (reference sequence). This CDR3 is built from 13 residues. V dropped 7 bases and J dropped 2 bases, with 13 bases sitting between them. CDR3 loop: CSVSQGITDTQYF. CDR3 bases: TGCAGTGTTTCCCAGGGGATCACAGATACGCAGTATTTT.

V is TRBV7-9 and J is TRBJ2-3, with no clear D. V was shortened by 2 bases and J by 2 bases, with 8 bases between the two germline ends. Germline CDR1 is SEHNR and CDR2 is FQNEAQ (reference sequence). The CDR3 runs to 14 residues. CDR3 protein: CASSLKQITDTQYF. CDR3 DNA: TGTGCCAGCAGCTTAAAACAGATCACAGATACGCAGTATTTT.

There are a few counts of this clonotype. V usage is TRBV20-1 and J usage is TRBJ2-5, with D uncertain. V lost 6 bases and J lost 1, with 9 bases in between. Germline CDR1 and CDR2: DFQATT and SNEGSKA (reference sequence). The CDR3 contains 12 residues. The CDR3 nucleotides are TGCAGTGCCCTTAGTCGCCAAGAGACCCAGTACTTC. Amino acid sequence: CSALSRQETQYF.

This sequence joins TRBV5-1 and TRBJ2-7; D may be TRBD2 (6 bases). Germline V gives CDR1 SGHRS, CDR2 YFSETQ. This CDR3 comprises 17 residues. The germline V and J ends were trimmed by 0 bases and 3 bases, with 19 bases remaining between them. CDR3 region: CASSLVLGRDRLYEQYF. CDR3 coding DNA: TGCGCCAGCAGCTTGGTATTGGGGCGGGACCGACTCTACGAGCAGTACTTC.

This clonotype was counted only a few times. The chain recombines TRBV27 with TRBJ2-1, with D tentatively TRBD1 (6 bases). The CDR3 has 13 residues. Trimming left V 5 bases short and J 6 bases short, with 11 bases between. CDR1 is MNHEY and CDR2 is SMNVEV in the germline V gene (reference sequence). The CDR3 nucleotides are TGTGCCAGCAGTCACCAGGGGCCCAATGAGCAGTTCTTC. Protein sequence: CASSHQGPNEQFF.

A few counts support this clonotype. The rearrangement links TRBV15 to TRBJ2-2; 7 bases line up with TRBD2. Germline CDR1 is LNHNV and CDR2 is YYDKDF (reference sequence). Trimming cost V 3 bases and J 7 bases; bases outside gene matches: 5. CDR3 length: 14 residues. The CDR3 DNA follows: TGTGCCACCAGCAGGCAGCGGGGAATCGGGGAGCTGTTTTTT. This gives the protein CATSRQRGIGELFF.

This clonotype was seen a handful of times. This chain links TRBV7-6 with TRBJ1-3; D is uncertain. The germline V gene encodes CDR1 SGHVS and CDR2 FNYEAQ. V lost 2 bases to trimming and J lost 11 bases, with 10 bases between them. This CDR3 has 12 residues. Here the CDR3 reads CASSLSPFSIYF. The CDR3 DNA is TGTGCCAGCAGCTTAAGTCCATTTTCCATATATTTT.

This clonotype was seen at least ten times. The V call is TRBV12-3 or TRBV12-4, the J call TRBJ2-3; D is perhaps TRBD1 or TRBD2 (5 bases each). V was trimmed by 3 bases and J by 5 bases, leaving 6 bases between them. This CDR3 has 12 amino acids. In DNA form, the CDR3 reads TGTGCCAGCAGTTTTGGGGGAGATACGCAGTATTTT. Translating gives CASSFGGDTQYF.

The rearrangement links TRBV5-5 to TRBJ2-1, with a tentative D call TRBD1 (6 bases). This CDR3 is 17 amino acids long. Germline values: CDR1 SGHKS, CDR2 YYEKEE (reference sequence). The germline V and J ends were trimmed by 5 bases and 6 bases, with 24 bases remaining between them. CDR3 DNA: TGTGCCAGCAGGACAATTCCGGGACAAGCTGTGTCCAATGAGCAGTTCTTC. Amino acid sequence: CASRTIPGQAVSNEQFF. Together with reference TRBV5-5 and TRBJ2-1, the CDR3 gives the full variable domain: DAGVTQSPTHLIKTRGQQVTLRCSPISGHKSVSWYQQVLGQGPQFIFQYYEKEERGRGNFPDRFSARQFPNYSSELNVNALLLGDSALYLCASRTIPGQAVSNEQFFGPGTRLTVL.

This clonotype was observed a handful of times. This rearrangement joins TRBV12-3 or TRBV12-4 to TRBJ2-1; 11 nucleotides agree with TRBD2. Trimming took 5 bases from V and 4 from J; bases not matched to a gene: 1. This CDR3 region has 14 residues. In DNA form, the CDR3 reads TGTGCCAGCAGTCGACTAGCGGGATACAATGAGCAGTTCTTC. Translation: CASSRLAGYNEQFF.

This clonotype was counted only a few times. The chain couples TRBV4-3 to TRBJ2-1; D is perhaps TRBD2 (6 bases). Germline CDR1 is LGHNA and CDR2 is YSLEER. V was shortened by 1 base and J by 6 bases, with 16 bases between the two germline ends. CDR3 length equals 16 residues. The CDR3 reads CASSQGWGVAFNEQFF. The CDR3 nucleotides read TGCGCCAGCAGCCAAGGATGGGGGGTGGCATTCAATGAGCAGTTCTTC.

This clonotype has at least ten counts. The genes are TRBV7-9 and TRBJ2-1; 8 bases are a match to TRBD2. Trimming removed 0 bases from V and 4 bases from J; junction bases left unmatched: 5. The germline V gene has CDR1 SEHNR and CDR2 FQNEAQ (reference sequence). The CDR3 is 16 residues long. CDR3 protein: CASSLAAAGAYNEQFF. In DNA, the CDR3 is TGTGCCAGCAGCTTAGCGGCAGCGGGGGCTTACAATGAGCAGTTCTTC.

A note on this clonotype: At one end the junction does not follow the germline gene, possibly because of a read error. This chain links TRBV4-3 with TRBJ2-3; tentatively, D is TRBD1 (6 bases). The V gene's germline CDR1 is LGHNA and CDR2 YSLEER. The CDR3 length is 15 residues. This CDR3 is CASSHTSRDTSTQNF. The CDR3 DNA reads as TGCGCCAGCAGCCACACTTCTCGGGACACCAGTACGCAGAATTTT.

V gene TRBV11-2 combines with J gene TRBJ1-6; D ambiguous. V gave up 3 bases and J gave up 5 bases, with 8 bases separating them. The CDR3 runs 14 residues. The V gene's germline CDR1 is SGHAT and CDR2 FQNNGV. The CDR3 sequence: CASSFLGNNSPLHF. Written as DNA, the CDR3 is TGTGCCAGCAGCTTTTTAGGGAATAATTCACCCCTCCACTTT.

Ten or more counts support this clonotype. This chain uses TRBV28 with TRBJ2-1; 8 nucleotides match TRBD1. V lost 5 bases, J lost 8 bases, and 14 bases stayed unmatched. CDR1 and CDR2 (germline): MDHEN, SYDVKM. This CDR3 is 16 amino acids long. DNA of the CDR3: TGTGCCAGCAGTGTCGAGGACAGGGACAAGGTCGATGAGCAGTTCTTC. This codes for CASSVEDRDKVDEQFF. Full variable domain (remainder filled in from reference TRBV28 and TRBJ2-1): DVKVTQSSRYLVKRTGEKVFLECVQDMDHENMFWYRQDPGLGLRLIYFSYDVKMKEKGDIPEGYSVSREKKERFSLILESASTNQTSMYLCASSVEDRDKVDEQFFGPGTRLTVL.

This clonotype was seen more than once but under ten times. The chain uses TRBV7-2 and TRBJ2-1, with 8 bases lining up with TRBD2. V dropped 0 bases and J dropped 7; count of bases not matched to a gene: 5. Germline CDR1 reads SGHTA; CDR2 reads FQGNSA. The CDR3 sequence is 15 residues long. The CDR3 DNA reads as TGTGCCAGCAGCTTAGCTTTGGCTAGCGGGAATGAGCAGTTCTTC. Translating gives CASSLALASGNEQFF.

The chain recombines TRBV10-3 with TRBJ2-3; 9 nucleotides line up with TRBD2. V trimming: 3 bases; J trimming: 5 bases; junction bases outside the gene matches: 9. CDR1 and CDR2 (germline): ENHRY, SYGVKD. This CDR3 has 16 residues. CDR3 coding DNA: TGTGCCATCAGTGATCGCGGGAGGGCCCGCGGAGATACGCAGTATTTT. Translated: CAISDRGRARGDTQYF.

The count of this clonotype is one. The chain has TRBV20-1 and TRBJ1-6, with a tentative D call TRBD1 (5 bases). CDR3 size: 15 residues. Deletions cut 0 bases from V and 7 bases from J, with 13 bases between. CDR1 and CDR2 from the germline V gene are DFQATT and SNEGSKA (reference sequence). The CDR3 loop is CSARDIGPGNSPLHF. The CDR3 bases are TGCAGTGCTAGAGATATTGGGCCAGGGAATTCACCCCTCCACTTT.

In this sample, this clonotype turned up many times. The chain is built from TRBV10-2 and TRBJ2-7; 8 nucleotides line up with TRBD2. The germline V gene encodes CDR1 WSHSY and CDR2 SAAADI. This CDR3 region has 15 residues. The V gene end was trimmed by 3 bases and the J gene end by 7 bases; junction bases not matched to a gene: 11. The CDR3 loop reads CASSETPGGAGEQYF. CDR3 nucleotides: TGCGCCAGCAGTGAAACCCCGGGGGGGGCTGGGGAGCAGTACTTC.

This clonotype was counted only a few times. The gene calls are TRBV21-1 and TRBJ1-5. TRBV21-1 is noted as a pseudogene. The CDR3 length is 13 residues. DNA of the CDR3: TGTGCCAGCAGCAAAGATGTGGATCAGCCCCAGCATTTT. Its protein is CASSKDVDQPQHF.

The chain has TRBV24-1 and TRBJ2-1; D is perhaps TRBD2 (5 bases). V was cut by 2 bases and J by 6 bases, with 16 bases left in between. Germline lookup yields CDR1 KGHDR and CDR2 SFDVKD. The CDR3 has 16 residues. The CDR3 loop reads CATSDSPAVSGNEQFF. The CDR3 DNA reads TGTGCCACCAGTGATTCGCCAGCGGTCAGTGGCAATGAGCAGTTCTTC.

This clonotype was seen many times. The chain links TRBV20-1 to TRBJ1-2, with D uncertain. Germline assignment: CDR1 DFQATT and CDR2 SNEGSKA (reference sequence). The CDR3 is 15 residues long. The V and J ends lost 2 bases and 5 bases respectively, with 18 bases between them. The CDR3 region has the DNA TGCAGTGCTAGAATTGTCGGGATACCTTCTTATGGCTACACCTTC. It codes for CSARIVGIPSYGYTF.

This clonotype was seen a few times. The gene calls are TRBV7-2 and TRBJ2-1; the D is unclear. Per germline, CDR1 SGHTA and CDR2 FQGNSA. This CDR3 contains 14 residues. Trimming stripped 4 bases from V and 7 bases from J, with 14 bases between. CDR3 coding DNA: TGTGCCAGCAGCTCGACCGAGAGGCGGAATGAGCAGTTCTTC. This sequence encodes CASSSTERRNEQFF. Full variable domain (remainder filled in from reference TRBV7-2 and TRBJ2-1): GAGVSQSPSNKVTEKGKDVELRCDPISGHTALYWYRQSLGQGLEFLIYFQGNSAPDKSGLPSDRFSAERTGGSVSTLTIQRTQQEDSAVYLCASSSTERRNEQFFGPGTRLTVL.

The gene calls are TRBV6-1 and TRBJ1-2; D unresolved. The CDR3 is 13 amino acids. Deletions cut 8 bases from V and 5 bases from J, with 15 bases between. CDR1 is MNHNS, CDR2 SASEGT, per germline. The CDR3 here is CASAEQAAYGYTF. CDR3 DNA sequence: TGTGCCAGCGCCGAGCAGGCGGCGTATGGCTACACCTTC.

This clonotype was counted ten times or more. This chain connects TRBV10-3 to TRBJ2-2, with D hard to call. Germline CDR1 is ENHRY and CDR2 is SYGVKD. The CDR3 is 13 residues long. Between the trimmed V and J ends, which lost 4 bases and 1 base, there was a span of 4 bases. The CDR3 DNA follows: TGTGCCATCAGTGGACTGAACACCGGGGAGCTGTTTTTT. Its translation is CAISGLNTGELFF.

Many counts were recorded for this clonotype. This chain links TRBV10-3 with TRBJ2-1; D is perhaps TRBD2 (6 bases). The germline V gene encodes CDR1 ENHRY and CDR2 SYGVKD. Trimming pared 6 bases from V and 0 bases from J, leaving 12 bases between. CDR3 length: 15 residues. The CDR3 loop is CAIRGGVRSYNEQFF. The CDR3 coding sequence is TGTGCCATCAGGGGCGGGGTACGCTCCTACAATGAGCAGTTCTTC.

V and J are TRBV5-1 and TRBJ1-2; no clear D gene. V was trimmed by 0 bases and J by 0 bases, leaving 6 bases between them. CDR1 and CDR2 (germline): SGHRS, YFSETQ. This CDR3 is 14 amino acids long. The CDR3 DNA sequence: TGCGCCAGCAGCTTGGCCGCGACTAACTATGGCTACACCTTC. It codes for CASSLAATNYGYTF.

The chain links TRBV5-1 to TRBJ1-2, with 10 bases fitting TRBD1. Losses at the gene ends were 4 bases for V and 5 bases for J; bases not matched to a gene: 8. CDR1 and CDR2 from the germline V gene are SGHRS and YFSETQ. CDR3 length: 15 residues. CDR3 in amino acids: CASSPMGTGVYGYTF. The CDR3 DNA reads as TGCGCCAGCAGCCCCATGGGGACAGGGGTTTATGGCTACACCTTC. Looking up the rest from reference TRBV5-1 and TRBJ1-2 gives the full variable domain: KAGVTQTPRYLIKTRGQQVTLSCSPISGHRSVSWYQQTPGQGLQFLFEYFSETQRNKGNFPGRFSGRQFSNSRSEMNVSTLELGDSALYLCASSPMGTGVYGYTFGSGTRLTVV.

The J gene is TRBJ2-7, the V gene TRBV4-3; no clear D. The CDR3 contains 16 residues. Germline assignment: CDR1 LGHNA and CDR2 YSLEER. Trimming cost V 4 bases and J 1 base, with 17 bases left between them. CDR3 sequence (DNA): TGCGCCAGCAGCCCGTCCTATCAACGGGCTTCCTACGAGCAGTACTTC. Its protein is CASSPSYQRASYEQYF.

V is TRBV7-6 and J is TRBJ2-3; D could derive from TRBD1 or TRBD2 (5 bases each). Trimming took 0 bases from V and 0 from J, leaving 16 bases between them. Germline V CDR1 and CDR2: SGHVS, FNYEAQ. The CDR3 is 18 amino acids. CDR3 loop: CASSLAHWGRWSTDTQYF. The CDR3, as DNA: TGTGCCAGCAGCTTAGCGCACTGGGGGAGATGGAGCACAGATACGCAGTATTTT.